The source of this TCR beta chain is a study of radiation and T cells in renal cell carcinoma. Study-level information: Nephrectomy followed 15 Gy stereotactic body radiation by 4 weeks. Study outcomes and limitations: Baseline intratumoral clonotype presence is unknown without pretreatment biopsies. Top tumor clonotypes rose in blood 2 weeks post-radiation, then contracted.

The germline V gene has CDR1 SGHTA and CDR2 FQGTGA. The CDR3 totals 15 residues. Trimming stripped 2 bases from V and 0 bases from J, with 10 bases between. Comment on this clone: What it binds is not known.

Using immunoSEQ multiplex PCR, the repertoire was profiled, and TCRdb retains in-frame clones only, with some absent. The repertoire includes about 130,000 clones, 88% of them detected once, and almost 6% sits in the top ten. Time point: blood 2 weeks post-SBRT. Treatment here: 15 Gy SBRT to primary tumor, nephrectomy 4 weeks later. Serial blood draws occurred at baseline and 2 and 4 weeks post-SBRT. The source material was blood, sampled from a patient whose treatment included radiotherapy and nephrectomy. The chain is built from TRBV7-3 and TRBJ1-1, with a weak D call TRBD1 (5 bases). This TCR was sampled from an older woman with renal cell carcinoma. The chain's CDR3 is CASSLDRQMNTEAFF. CDR3 coding DNA: TGTGCCAGCAGCTTAGACAGACAAATGAACACTGAAGCTTTCTTT. The full variable domain, in which reference TRBV7-3 and TRBJ1-1 provide the parts outside the CDR3, is GAGVSQTPSNKVTEKGKYVELRCDPISGHTALYWYRQSLGQGPEFLIYFQGTGAADDSGLPNDRFFAVRPEGSVSTLKIQRTERGDSAVYLCASSLDRQMNTEAFFGQGTRLTVV.